This is a list of T cell receptor beta chains from one sample in a study of shared clonotypes between healthy human individuals. Profiling relied on immunoSEQ multiplex PCR, and the TCRdb table lists in-frame clones only, not all of them. The top ten clones hold around 0.4% of a sample with more than 2,000,000 clones, about 92% of them seen once. The sequencing sample was made of naive CD4+ T cells from PBMCs. The receptors here all came from a man between 18 and 35 years old in good health. Some clones in this sample may be carry-over from other donors' samples. The CDR3 runs from the conserved cysteine through the conserved F or W. The D gene is left open where the match is weak. Some rows have no size entry. The others give once, few or many, or a class for an expanded clone.

j_call | clone_size | v_call | d_call | cdr3_nt | cdr3_aa
TRBJ2-6 | NA | TRBV25-1 | TRBD1 | TGTGCCAGCAGCCACAGGGGCTCTGGGGCCAACGTCCTGACTTTC | CASSHRGSGANVLTF
TRBJ1-1 | few | TRBV7-3 | NA | TGTGCCAGCAGCTCGGTCGGAGGGGTAACGGCTTTCTTT | CASSSVGGVTAFF
TRBJ1-2 | once | TRBV5-4 | NA | TGTGCCAGCAGCCCCCCCGGGGGCCGAAACTATGGCTACACCTTC | CASSPPGGRNYGYTF
TRBJ2-2 | NA | TRBV7-3 | TRBD1 | TGTGCCAGCAGCGCCGCGTCACAGGGGGCGATCACCGGGGAGCTGTTTTTT | CASSAASQGAITGELFF
TRBJ2-1 | NA | TRBV18 | NA | TGTGCCAGCTCAGGCCTGTGGGCGGGGTCCTACAATGAGCAGTTCTTC | CASSGLWAGSYNEQFF
TRBJ1-3 | NA | TRBV2 | NA | TGTGCCAGCAGCGGACAGATCTTCTCTGGAAACACCATATATTTT | CASSGQIFSGNTIYF
TRBJ2-7 | NA | TRBV14 | NA | TGTGCCAGCAGCCAAGATCAAGAATACGAGCAGTACTTC | CASSQDQEYEQYF
TRBJ1-3 | NA | TRBV29-1 | NA | TGCAGCGTTGAGTTCTCCTACTCTGGAAACACCATATATTTT | CSVEFSYSGNTIYF
TRBJ2-6 | NA | TRBV7-3 | NA | TGTGCCAGCAGCTCCGGAAACGGTAGGGGGGCCAACGTCCTGACTTTC | CASSSGNGRGANVLTF
TRBJ2-3 | once | TRBV7-2 | NA | TGTGCCAGCAGCCCACGGGACACAGATACGCAGTATTTT | CASSPRDTDTQYF
TRBJ2-7 | once | TRBV14 | TRBD1 | TGTGCCAGCAGCCAGGGACAGGTTTCACTCTACGAGCAGTACTTC | CASSQGQVSLYEQYF
TRBJ2-1 | NA | TRBV19 | TRBD2 | TGTGCCAGTAGTTCTAGCGGGAGGCCCCTCAATGAGCAGTTCTTC | CASSSSGRPLNEQFF
TRBJ2-7 | NA | TRBV5-5 | TRBD2 | TGTGCCAGCAGCCATGGACTAGCGGTCTACGAGCAGTACTTC | CASSHGLAVYEQYF
TRBJ1-1 | NA | TRBV7-6 | TRBD1 | TGTGCCAGCAGCTTGGGACAGGGAGACACTGAAGCTTTCTTT | CASSLGQGDTEAFF
TRBJ2-7 | once | TRBV6-5 | TRBD2 | TGTGCCAGCAGTTACTCCGGGACTAGCGTCTACGAGCAGTACTTC | CASSYSGTSVYEQYF
TRBJ1-2 | NA | TRBV19 | TRBD1 | TGTGCCGGCAGGGGACAGAACTATGGCTACACCTTC | CAGRGQNYGYTF
TRBJ2-5 | NA | TRBV14 | NA | TGTGCCAGCAGCCCCCGACAGTTCCAAGAGACCCAGTACTTC | CASSPRQFQETQYF
TRBJ2-5 | NA | TRBV7-9 | NA | TGTGCCAGCAGCCGGACTCAAGAGACCCAGTACTTC | CASSRTQETQYF
TRBJ1-1 | few | TRBV7-6 | TRBD1 | TGTGCCAGCAGACCGACAGGGGCTTTCACTGAAGCTTTCTTT | CASRPTGAFTEAFF
TRBJ1-6 | NA | TRBV27 | TRBD1 | TGTGCCAGCAGCCGCCGACAGGGGGGTCTTAATTCACCCCTCCACTTT | CASSRRQGGLNSPLHF
TRBJ1-2 | NA | TRBV4-1 | NA | TGCGCCAGCAGCCAAGGTAGGGCCCCTCTGGGGTACACCTTC | CASSQGRAPLGYTF
TRBJ2-1 | once | TRBV7-9 | TRBD2 | TGTGCCAGCAGCTTGGGACTAGCGTCGAGCTCCTACAATGAGCAGTTCTTC | CASSLGLASSSYNEQFF
TRBJ1-4 | NA | TRBV5-1 | NA | TGCGCCAGCAGCTTAGGGGACGGAGGGGTAAGCGAAAAACTGTTTTTT | CASSLGDGGVSEKLFF